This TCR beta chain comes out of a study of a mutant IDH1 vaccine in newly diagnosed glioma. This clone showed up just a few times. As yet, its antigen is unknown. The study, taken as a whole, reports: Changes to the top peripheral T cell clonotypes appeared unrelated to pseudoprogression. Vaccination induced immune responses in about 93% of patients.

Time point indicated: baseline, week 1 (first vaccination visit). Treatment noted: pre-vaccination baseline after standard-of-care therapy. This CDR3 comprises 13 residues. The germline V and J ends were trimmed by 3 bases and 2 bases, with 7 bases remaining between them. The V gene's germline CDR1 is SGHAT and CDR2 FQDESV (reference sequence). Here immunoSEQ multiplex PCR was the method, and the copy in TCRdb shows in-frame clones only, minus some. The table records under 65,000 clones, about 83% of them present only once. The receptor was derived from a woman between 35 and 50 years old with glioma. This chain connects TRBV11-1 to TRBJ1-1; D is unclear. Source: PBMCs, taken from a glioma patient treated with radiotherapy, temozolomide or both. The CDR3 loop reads CASSFTDNTEAFF. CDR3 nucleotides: TGTGCCAGCAGCTTTACAGATAACACTGAAGCTTTCTTT.